The 2 T cell receptor beta chains listed next were all sequenced from one sample in a study of blood T cells in healthy people across ages. For the second PCR, which ran for roughly 6 to 12 cycles, a sample-barcoded 5' primer and a J-beta primer mix were used. In TCRdb, the 5' RACE reads were re-called with MiXCR into one record per CDR3 protein. The top ten hold under 35% of the sample, which has hundreds of thousands of distinct CDR3 sequences, about half seen once. Sequencing input: blood. The receptor set was obtained from a woman aged 55-75 years in good health.

The V call is TRBV15, the J call TRBJ2-4, with 7 bases aligning to TRBD1. CDR3 length: 18 amino acids. With V trimmed by 1 base and J by 1 base, 10 bases remained unmatched. Germline loops: CDR1 LNHNV, CDR2 YYDKDF (reference sequence). The CDR3 nucleotides are TGTGCCACCAGCAGAGTCCCTGGACAGGCGGCTGCCAAAAACATTCAGTACTTC. This sequence encodes CATSRVPGQAAAKNIQYF.

This clonotype has only a few counts. The rearrangement uses TRBV12-3 or TRBV12-4 and TRBJ2-5; the match to TRBD2 covers 8 bases. This CDR3 comprises 16 residues. V was pared by 1 base and J by 3 bases, with 7 bases of the junction left unmatched. In DNA, the CDR3 is TGTGCCAGCAGTTTAGGTCCGGGACTAGGGGAAGAGACCCAGTACTTC. Its protein is CASSLGPGLGEETQYF.